Below are 27 T cell receptor beta chains sequenced from a single sample in a study of regulatory T cells in long-lasting Graves disease. For TCR beta, libraries came from iRepertoire HTBI primers and Arm-PCR of CDR3 regions. TCRdb recomputed calls from the multiplex PCR reads with MiXCR, one row per CDR3 protein. The data contain some 500,000 distinct CDR3 sequences, about 16% of them singletons. Described time point: newly diagnosed GD, antithyroid drugs for less than 3 months. Making the TCR library involved RNA that had been extracted from PBMCs. This sample also appeared in a second study, on T cells in Graves' hyperthyroidism and ophthalmopathy.

Sequencing used peripheral blood mononuclear cells (PBMCs), obtained at new diagnosis, from a patient treated with antithyroid drugs. The origin of the receptors is a woman aged 35-65 years with Graves disease.

The chain has TRBV3-1 and TRBJ2-1, with 12 bases that match TRBD2. This CDR3 has 17 amino acids. Per the germline V gene, CDR1 is LGHDT and CDR2 is YNNKEL (reference sequence). V gave up 1 base and J gave up 2 bases; unmatched junction bases: 3. The CDR3 region has the DNA TGTGCCAGCAGCCAAGGTACTAGCGGGGGGACCTACAATGAGCAGTTCTTC. Translation: CASSQGTSGGTYNEQFF.

This clonotype has only a few counts. This sequence joins TRBV5-5 and TRBJ1-5, with 10 bases identical to TRBD1. CDR1 is SGHKS and CDR2 is YYEKEE in the germline V gene (reference sequence). The junction had 4 bases not matched to a gene; V was cut back by 3 bases and J by 1 base. The CDR3 has 16 residues. The CDR3 coding sequence is TGTGCCAGCAGCTGGGGACAGGGGAGGAGCAATCAGCCCCAGCATTTT. It yields the protein CASSWGQGRSNQPQHF.

As regards this clonotype: This may be a read error: a much more frequent sequence differs by one nucleotide. The chain employs TRBV20-1 and TRBJ1-2; 7 bases align to TRBD1. The CDR3 totals 14 residues. Germline V gene lookup returns CDR1 DFQATT and CDR2 SNEGSKA (reference sequence). V shed 6 bases, J shed 2 bases, and the junction held 9 bases outside the gene matches. In nucleotides, the CDR3 is TGCAGTGCCAACCCCGGGACAGAAAACTATGGCTACACCTTC. Its translation: CSANPGTENYGYTF.

The table lists this clonotype with a count of one. This chain joins TRBV2 and TRBJ2-2; possible D gene TRBD1, 6 bases. The CDR3 sequence is 12 residues long. Trimming left V 6 bases short and J 8 bases short, with 10 bases between. From germline, CDR1 is SNHLY and CDR2 FYNNEI. CDR3 in amino acids: CASRTGSGELFF. DNA for the CDR3: TGTGCCAGCAGAACAGGGTCGGGGGAGCTGTTTTTT.

This clonotype was picked up many times. The J gene is TRBJ2-1, the V gene TRBV7-2, with 10 bases lining up with TRBD2. The CDR3 consists of 15 residues. The ends lost 5 bases at V and 9 bases at J; junction bases unmatched: 10. Germline V gives CDR1 SGHTA, CDR2 FQGNSA. As DNA, the CDR3 is TGTGCCAGCAGCCCCGGGCTAGCGGGGGTTGCTGAGCAGTTCTTC. This sequence encodes CASSPGLAGVAEQFF. Drawing the rest from reference TRBV7-2 and TRBJ2-1, the complete variable domain is GAGVSQSPSNKVTEKGKDVELRCDPISGHTALYWYRQSLGQGLEFLIYFQGNSAPDKSGLPSDRFSAERTGGSVSTLTIQRTQQEDSAVYLCASSPGLAGVAEQFFGPGTRLTVL.

This clonotype came up many times. The CDR3: CASSLEGEARDTQYF. The CDR3 nucleotides are TGTGCCAGCAGCTTAGAGGGAGAGGCGAGAGATACGCAGTATTTT. The chain links TRBV7-3 to TRBJ2-3, with a possible D match to TRBD2 (5 bases). Trimming pared 2 bases from V and 5 bases from J, leaving 14 bases between. This CDR3 spans 15 amino acids. Germline loops: CDR1 SGHTA, CDR2 FQGTGA.

This clonotype was counted many times. The chain couples TRBV2 to TRBJ2-2; D gene ambiguous. V was shortened by 3 bases and J by 4 bases, with 9 bases between the two germline ends. The CDR3 loop spans 14 amino acids. Germline V gives CDR1 SNHLY, CDR2 FYNNEI. The CDR3 reads CASSEFRTTGELFF. The CDR3 coding sequence is TGTGCCAGCAGTGAGTTCAGGACCACCGGGGAGCTGTTTTTT.

This clonotype appeared a few times. This chain uses TRBV2 with TRBJ1-1; D unresolved. This CDR3 region has 15 residues. Germline loops: CDR1 SNHLY, CDR2 FYNNEI. Trimming took off 7 bases at V and 1 base at J, with 16 bases between the two ends. The CDR3 nucleotides read TGTGCCAGCATCCCCCTAGCGACGGGGAACACTGAAGCTTTCTTT. Its translation is CASIPLATGNTEAFF.

The chain couples TRBV7-2 to TRBJ2-1; 8 nucleotides line up with TRBD2. With V trimmed by 1 base and J by 1 base, 3 bases remained unmatched. Looked up from germline, CDR1 is SGHTA and CDR2 is FQGNSA. The CDR3 loop spans 16 amino acids. CDR3 coding DNA: TGTGCCAGCAGCTTAGTTAGCGGGGAGTCCTACAATGAGCAGTTCTTC. This sequence encodes CASSLVSGESYNEQFF.

The sample holds a few counts of this clonotype. This chain uses TRBV24-1 with TRBJ2-1; maybe TRBD1 (6 bases). Per germline, CDR1 KGHDR and CDR2 SFDVKD. This CDR3 comprises 13 residues. The germline V and J ends were trimmed by 8 bases and 4 bases, with 11 bases remaining between them. The CDR3 sequence: CATMAGEYNEQFF. CDR3 sequence (DNA): TGTGCCACCATGGCAGGGGAATACAATGAGCAGTTCTTC.

This clonotype has ten or more counts. The gene calls are TRBV6-1 and TRBJ2-7; 7 bases line up with TRBD1. Germline lookup yields CDR1 MNHNS and CDR2 SASEGT. V trimming: 5 bases; J trimming: 3 bases; junction bases outside the gene matches: 7. This CDR3 is 14 amino acids long. The CDR3 nucleotides read TGTGCCAGCAGTATCAGGACAGGCAACTACGAGCAGTACTTC. Translating it yields CASSIRTGNYEQYF.

As for this clonotype: A much more abundant neighbour one base away suggests this may be a read error. CDR3 sequence: CASSFTSGNAGELFF. CDR3 DNA sequence: TGTGCCAGCAGCTTTACTAGCGGGAACGCCGGGGAGCTGTTTTTT. This sequence joins TRBV7-9 and TRBJ2-2; 10 positions match TRBD2. The CDR3 runs 15 residues. Germline CDR1 SEHNR, CDR2 FQNEAQ (reference sequence).

This clonotype was picked up many times. The CDR3 here is CASSSNSLQAGTEAFF. In DNA, the CDR3 is TGCGCCAGCAGCTCCAACTCCCTCCAGGCGGGCACTGAAGCTTTCTTT. J is TRBJ1-1 and V is TRBV5-1; D gene ambiguous. V lost 3 bases to trimming and J lost 4 bases, with 19 bases between them. CDR1 SGHRS and CDR2 YFSETQ come from the germline V gene. The CDR3 consists of 16 residues.

V and J are TRBV5-5 and TRBJ2-5, with D tentatively TRBD1 (6 bases). CDR3 length: 13 amino acids. Germline CDR1 is SGHKS and CDR2 is YYEKEE (reference sequence). Between the trimmed V and J ends, which lost 2 bases and 3 bases, there was a span of 8 bases. CDR3 residues: CASSLRQEETQYF. The CDR3 DNA reads as TGTGCCAGCAGCTTAAGACAGGAAGAGACCCAGTACTTC. Together with reference TRBV5-5 and TRBJ2-5, the CDR3 gives the full variable domain: DAGVTQSPTHLIKTRGQQVTLRCSPISGHKSVSWYQQVLGQGPQFIFQYYEKEERGRGNFPDRFSARQFPNYSSELNVNALLLGDSALYLCASSLRQEETQYFGPGTRLLVL.

This clonotype was counted a few times. The rearrangement joins TRBV7-3 to TRBJ1-5; 7 bases are shared with TRBD1. The germline CDR1 and CDR2 sequences are SGHTA and FQGTGA. V dropped 4 bases and J dropped 2; count of bases not matched to a gene: 8. This CDR3 region has 16 residues. The CDR3 sequence is CASSSTGSLGNQPQHF. The CDR3 region has the DNA TGTGCCAGCAGCTCGACAGGGTCCCTGGGCAATCAGCCCCAGCATTTT.

Details on this clonotype: One base away lies a much larger clone, so this may be a sequencing read error. The J gene is TRBJ1-1, the V gene TRBV6-1, with 7 nucleotides matching TRBD1. V was clipped by 8 bases and J by 7 bases; unmatched bases: 13. The CDR3 totals 14 residues. Germline values: CDR1 MNHNS, CDR2 SASEGT. The CDR3 coding sequence is TGTGCCAGCGGGTCAGGGGGAGAAGGATTTGAAGCTTTCTTT. Its translation is CASGSGGEGFEAFF.

The rearrangement joins TRBV6-2 or TRBV6-3 to TRBJ1-1; D is perhaps TRBD1 (5 bases). This CDR3 has 16 residues. CDR1 is MNHEY, CDR2 SVGEGT, per germline. V lost 2 bases, J lost 4 bases, and 17 bases lay in between. The CDR3 sequence is CASSYGRGWASTEAFF. The CDR3 nucleotides read TGTGCCAGCAGTTACGGTAGGGGCTGGGCTTCCACTGAAGCTTTCTTT.

This clonotype came up many times. This chain uses TRBV28 with TRBJ1-1; tentative D call: TRBD1 (5 bases). The germline V and J ends were trimmed by 8 bases and 0 bases, with 10 bases remaining between them. Germline-derived CDR1 and CDR2 are MDHEN and SYDVKM. The CDR3 totals 13 residues. CDR3 sequence reads: CASGQTMNTEAFF. CDR3 bases: TGTGCCAGCGGACAAACCATGAACACTGAAGCTTTCTTT.

This clonotype was observed at least ten times. J is TRBJ1-5 and V is TRBV10-3, with 9 bases that match TRBD1. Germline-derived CDR1 and CDR2 are ENHRY and SYGVKD. The CDR3 sequence is 15 residues long. V dropped 4 bases and J dropped 3; count of bases not matched to a gene: 4. For the CDR3, the DNA is TGTGCCATCAGTGCGGGACAGGGAGACAATCAGCCCCAGCATTTT. Amino acid sequence: CAISAGQGDNQPQHF.

This clonotype was seen many times. This sequence joins TRBV11-1 and TRBJ1-2; perhaps TRBD1 as D (5 bases). Looked up from germline, CDR1 is SGHAT and CDR2 is FQDESV (reference sequence). This CDR3 is 16 amino acids long. V lost 5 bases and J 7 bases, leaving 23 bases between the germline ends. Here the CDR3 DNA reads TGTGCCAGCAGCCCTCCCCCAGGGAAGGGATCTATTGGCTACACCTTC. Translation gives CASSPPPGKGSIGYTF.

In nucleotides, the CDR3 is TGCAGTGCTTTAGCGGGGTACACCGGGGAGCTGTTTTTT. Translated: CSALAGYTGELFF. The rearrangement joins TRBV20-1 to TRBJ2-2; 8 bases line up with TRBD2. Germline loops: CDR1 DFQATT, CDR2 SNEGSKA (reference sequence). After removal of 5 bases from V and 3 bases from J, the junction contained 2 bases not matched to a gene. The CDR3 loop spans 13 amino acids.

This clonotype was seen a few times. The chain couples TRBV19 to TRBJ1-2; 8 bases are a match to TRBD1. V dropped 9 bases and J dropped 4; count of bases not matched to a gene: 7. The CDR3 length is 13 residues. Germline loops: CDR1 LNHDA, CDR2 SQIVND (reference sequence). CDR3 DNA sequence: TGTGCCAGCCCTGCAGGGGGCCTCTATGGCTACACCTTC. Its translation: CASPAGGLYGYTF.

This clonotype was counted ten times or more. V gene TRBV11-2 combines with J gene TRBJ2-1; 7 positions match TRBD2. The CDR3 length is 13 residues. From germline, CDR1 is SGHAT and CDR2 FQNNGV. V lost 5 bases and J lost 6; bases outside the gene matches: 4. The CDR3 coding sequence is TGTGCCAGCAGCCTGCGGGGGACCAATGAGCAGTTCTTC. Encoded protein: CASSLRGTNEQFF.

Concerning this clonotype itself: The junction and the germline gene differ at one end; a read error may be behind it. The V gene is TRBV29-1, the J gene TRBJ2-1, with D uncertain. Germline values: CDR1 SQVTM, CDR2 ANQGSEA. The length of the CDR3 is 12 residues. CDR3 sequence reads: CSVRRELDEQLF. The CDR3 DNA is TGCAGCGTTAGAAGGGAATTGGATGAGCAGCTCTTC.

This clonotype has ten or more counts. V and J are TRBV2 and TRBJ2-7, with D tentatively TRBD2 (5 bases). Trimming removed 6 bases at V and 0 bases at J, with 12 bases between. This CDR3 is built from 14 residues. Germline CDR1 is SNHLY and CDR2 is FYNNEI. DNA for the CDR3: TGTGCCAGCAGGCCGGGAACCCTCTCCTACGAGCAGTACTTC. Its protein product is CASRPGTLSYEQYF.

This clonotype was seen more than once but under ten times. The rearrangement uses TRBV25-1 and TRBJ1-2, with 10 bases aligning to TRBD1. The CDR3 totals 16 residues. In germline, CDR1 is MGHDK, CDR2 SYGVNS. After removal of 6 bases from V and 3 bases from J, the junction contained 10 bases not matched to a gene. The DNA of the CDR3 is TGTGCCAGCAGGGGGTTAGGACAGGGGGGGGACTATGGCTACACCTTC. Protein product: CASRGLGQGGDYGYTF.

In its sample, this clonotype was seen a few times. The chain links TRBV24-1 to TRBJ1-3; 9 bases are a match to TRBD1. The CDR3 extends over 16 amino acids. The V gene's germline CDR1 is KGHDR and CDR2 SFDVKD. After removal of 2 bases from V and 4 bases from J, the junction contained 5 bases not matched to a gene. The CDR3 protein is CATSDSGQGSGNTIYF. The CDR3 DNA follows: TGTGCCACCAGTGATTCGGGACAGGGCAGCGGAAACACCATATATTTT.